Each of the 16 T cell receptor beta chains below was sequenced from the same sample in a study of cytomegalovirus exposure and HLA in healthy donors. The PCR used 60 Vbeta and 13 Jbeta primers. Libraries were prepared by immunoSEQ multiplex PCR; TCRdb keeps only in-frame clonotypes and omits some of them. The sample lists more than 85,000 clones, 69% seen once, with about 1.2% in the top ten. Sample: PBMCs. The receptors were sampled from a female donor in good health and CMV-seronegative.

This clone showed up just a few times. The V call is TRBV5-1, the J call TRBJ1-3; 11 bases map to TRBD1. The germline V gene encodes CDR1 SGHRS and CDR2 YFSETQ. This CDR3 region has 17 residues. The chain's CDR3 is CAPLTSSGQGVGNTIYF. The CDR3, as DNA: TGCGCGCCCTTAACCTCGTCGGGACAGGGGGTTGGAAACACCATATATTTT.

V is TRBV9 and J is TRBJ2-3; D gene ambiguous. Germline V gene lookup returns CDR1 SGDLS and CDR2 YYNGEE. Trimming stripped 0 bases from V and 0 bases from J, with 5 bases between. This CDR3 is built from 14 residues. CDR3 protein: CASSVGRSTDTQYF. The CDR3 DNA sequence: TGTGCCAGCAGCGTAGGCAGGAGCACAGATACGCAGTATTTT.

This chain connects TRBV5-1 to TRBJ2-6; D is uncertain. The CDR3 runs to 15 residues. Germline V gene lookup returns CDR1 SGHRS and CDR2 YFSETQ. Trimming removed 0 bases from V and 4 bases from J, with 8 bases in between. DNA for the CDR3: TGCGCCAGCAGCTTGGGTGGCTTCGGGGCCAACGTCCTGACTTTC. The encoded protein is CASSLGGFGANVLTF.

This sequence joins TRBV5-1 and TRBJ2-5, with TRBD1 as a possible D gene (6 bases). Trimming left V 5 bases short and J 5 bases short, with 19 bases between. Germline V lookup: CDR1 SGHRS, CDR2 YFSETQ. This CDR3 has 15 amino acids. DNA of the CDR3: TGCGCCAGCAGTAGAGAAACAGGGTCCGAGGAGACCCAGTACTTC. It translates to CASSRETGSEETQYF.

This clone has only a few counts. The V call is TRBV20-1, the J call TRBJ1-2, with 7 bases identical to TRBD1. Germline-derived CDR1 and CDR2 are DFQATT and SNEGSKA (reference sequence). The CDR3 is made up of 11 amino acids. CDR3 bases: TGCAGGATACAGGGGTTGGAGGGCTACACCTTC. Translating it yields CRIQGLEGYTF.

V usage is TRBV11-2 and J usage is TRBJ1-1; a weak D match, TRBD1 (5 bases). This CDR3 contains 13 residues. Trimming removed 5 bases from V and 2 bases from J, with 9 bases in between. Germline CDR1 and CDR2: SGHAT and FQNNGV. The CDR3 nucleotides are TGTGCCAGCAGCAGACAGATCAACACTGAAGCTTTCTTT. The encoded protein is CASSRQINTEAFF.

The CDR3 sequence is CASSYPGQANYGYTF. The CDR3 DNA reads TGTGCCAGCAGTTACCCGGGACAGGCTAACTATGGCTACACCTTC. V is TRBV6-6 and J is TRBJ1-2, with 8 bases fitting TRBD1. The junction had 2 bases not matched to a gene; V was cut back by 2 bases and J by 0 bases. The germline V gene encodes CDR1 MNHNY and CDR2 SVGAGI (reference sequence). The CDR3 has 15 residues.

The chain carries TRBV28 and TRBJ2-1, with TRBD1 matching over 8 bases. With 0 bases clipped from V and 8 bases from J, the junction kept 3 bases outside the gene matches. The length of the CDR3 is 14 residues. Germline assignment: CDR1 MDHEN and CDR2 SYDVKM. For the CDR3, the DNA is TGTGCCAGCAGTTTATGGGACAGGGTATATGAGCAGTTCTTC. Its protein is CASSLWDRVYEQFF.

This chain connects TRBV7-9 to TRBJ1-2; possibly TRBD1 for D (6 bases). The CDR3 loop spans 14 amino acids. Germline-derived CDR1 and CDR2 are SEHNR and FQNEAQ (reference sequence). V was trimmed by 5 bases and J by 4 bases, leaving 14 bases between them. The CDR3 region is CASSPGTSTYGYTF. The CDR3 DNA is TGTGCCAGCAGCCCTGGGACATCCACCTATGGCTACACCTTC.

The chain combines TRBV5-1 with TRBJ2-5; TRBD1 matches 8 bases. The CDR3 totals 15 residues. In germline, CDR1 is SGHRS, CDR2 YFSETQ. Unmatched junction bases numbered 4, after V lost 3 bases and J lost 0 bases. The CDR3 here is CASSSDRVDQETQYF. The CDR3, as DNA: TGCGCCAGCAGCTCGGACAGGGTGGACCAAGAGACCCAGTACTTC.

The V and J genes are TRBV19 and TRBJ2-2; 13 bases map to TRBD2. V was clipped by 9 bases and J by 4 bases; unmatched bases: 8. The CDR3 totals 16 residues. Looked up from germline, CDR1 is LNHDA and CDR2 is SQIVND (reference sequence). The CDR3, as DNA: TGTGCCAGGCGGGGACTAGCGGGGAGACCCACCGGGGAGCTGTTTTTT. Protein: CARRGLAGRPTGELFF.

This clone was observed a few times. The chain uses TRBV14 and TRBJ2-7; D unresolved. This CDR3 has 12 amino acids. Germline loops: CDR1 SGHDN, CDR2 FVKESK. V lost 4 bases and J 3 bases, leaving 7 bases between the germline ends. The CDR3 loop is CASSPDFYEQYF. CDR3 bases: TGTGCCAGCAGCCCTGACTTCTACGAGCAGTACTTC.

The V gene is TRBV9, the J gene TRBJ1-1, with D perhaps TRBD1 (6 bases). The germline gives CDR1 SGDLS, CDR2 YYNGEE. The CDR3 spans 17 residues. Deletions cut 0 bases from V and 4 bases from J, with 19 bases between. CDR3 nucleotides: TGTGCCAGCAGCGTAGGGTCGGGGGGGCAGGGGACCACTGAAGCTTTCTTT. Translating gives CASSVGSGGQGTTEAFF.

CDR3 amino acids: CASSAGQGSTEAFF. Here the CDR3 DNA reads TGTGCCAGCAGCGCGGGACAGGGGAGCACTGAAGCTTTCTTT. The chain is built from TRBV6-5 and TRBJ1-1; TRBD1 matches 10 bases. The V gene's germline CDR1 is MNHEY and CDR2 SVGAGI. This CDR3 region has 14 residues. J gave up 4 bases and V 6 bases, and 5 bases lay outside the gene matches.

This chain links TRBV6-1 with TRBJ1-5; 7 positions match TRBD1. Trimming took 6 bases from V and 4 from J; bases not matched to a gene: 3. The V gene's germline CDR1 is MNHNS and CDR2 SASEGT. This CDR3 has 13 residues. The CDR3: CASRRQGNQPQHF. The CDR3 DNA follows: TGTGCCAGCAGAAGACAGGGTAATCAGCCCCAGCATTTT.

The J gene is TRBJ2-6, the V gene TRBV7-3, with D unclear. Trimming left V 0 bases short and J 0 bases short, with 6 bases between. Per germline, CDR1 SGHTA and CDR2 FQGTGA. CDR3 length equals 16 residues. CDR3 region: CASSLTHSSGANVLTF. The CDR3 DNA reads TGTGCCAGCAGCTTAACCCATTCCTCTGGGGCCAACGTCCTGACTTTC.